The clone carrying this T cell receptor (beta chain) was counted at least ten times. The antigen is not known. RNA transcripts yielded amplified TCR beta CDR3 regions. First-round RT-PCR employed HTBI primers, with a second-round multiplex PCR after it. One entry per CDR3 protein results from TCRdb running MiXCR on the multiplex PCR reads. The sample carries hundreds of thousands of distinct CDR3 sequences, roughly 20% recorded once. The record originates from a study of Graves' ophthalmopathy and Graves' hyperthyroidism. The CDR3 loop spans 15 amino acids. The V end was cut by 5 bases, the J end by 1 base, with 11 bases between. Looked up from germline, CDR1 is SGHTA and CDR2 is FQGNSA. Findings and limits, study-wide: Among expanded thyroid clonotypes above 0.001 frequency, most also occurred in blood.

This TCR derives from a woman aged 18-29 years with stable Graves' hyperthyroidism. The chain uses TRBV7-2 and TRBJ2-2; D assignment may be TRBD1 or TRBD2 (6 bases each). The sequencing sample was made of peripheral blood. Here the CDR3 reads CASSAQGGNTGELFF. The DNA of the CDR3 is TGTGCCAGCAGCGCACAGGGAGGGAACACCGGGGAGCTGTTTTTT.